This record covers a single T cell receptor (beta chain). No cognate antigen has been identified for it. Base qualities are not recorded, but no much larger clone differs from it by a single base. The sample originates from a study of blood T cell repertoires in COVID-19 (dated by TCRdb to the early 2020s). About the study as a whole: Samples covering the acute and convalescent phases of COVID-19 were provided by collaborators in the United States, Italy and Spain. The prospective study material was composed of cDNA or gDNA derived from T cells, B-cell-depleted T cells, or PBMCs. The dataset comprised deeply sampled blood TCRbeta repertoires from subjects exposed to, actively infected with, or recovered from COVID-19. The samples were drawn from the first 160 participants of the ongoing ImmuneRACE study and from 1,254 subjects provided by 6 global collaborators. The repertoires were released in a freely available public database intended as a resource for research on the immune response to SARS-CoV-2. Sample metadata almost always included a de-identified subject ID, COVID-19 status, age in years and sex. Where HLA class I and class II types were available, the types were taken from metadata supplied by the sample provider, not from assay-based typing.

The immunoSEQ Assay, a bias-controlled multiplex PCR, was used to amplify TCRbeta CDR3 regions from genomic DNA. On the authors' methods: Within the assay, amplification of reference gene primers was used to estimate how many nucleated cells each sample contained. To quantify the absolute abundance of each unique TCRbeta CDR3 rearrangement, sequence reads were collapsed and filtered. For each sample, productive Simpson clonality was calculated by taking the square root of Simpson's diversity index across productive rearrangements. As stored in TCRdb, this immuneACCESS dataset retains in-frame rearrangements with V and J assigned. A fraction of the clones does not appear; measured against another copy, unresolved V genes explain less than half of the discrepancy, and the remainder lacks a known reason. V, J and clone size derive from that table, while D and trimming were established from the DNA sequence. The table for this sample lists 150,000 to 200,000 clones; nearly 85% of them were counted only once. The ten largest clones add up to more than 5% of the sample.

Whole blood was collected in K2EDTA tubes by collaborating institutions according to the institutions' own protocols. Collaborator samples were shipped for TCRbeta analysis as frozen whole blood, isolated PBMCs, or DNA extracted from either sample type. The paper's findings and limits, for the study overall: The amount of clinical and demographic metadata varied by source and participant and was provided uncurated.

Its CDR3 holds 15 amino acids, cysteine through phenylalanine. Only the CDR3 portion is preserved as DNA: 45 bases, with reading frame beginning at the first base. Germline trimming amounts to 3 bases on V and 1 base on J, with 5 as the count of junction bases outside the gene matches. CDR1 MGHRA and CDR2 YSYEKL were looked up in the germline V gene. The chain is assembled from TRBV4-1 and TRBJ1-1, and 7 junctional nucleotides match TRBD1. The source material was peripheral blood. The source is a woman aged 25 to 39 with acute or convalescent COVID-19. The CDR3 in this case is CASSQWTGPNTEAFF. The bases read TGCGCCAGCAGCCAGTGGACAGGCCCGAACACTGAAGCTTTCTTT.